This is a list of T cell receptor beta chains from one sample in a study of cytomegalovirus exposure and HLA in healthy donors. The protocol was immunoSEQ multiplex PCR, while the TCRdb copy is restricted to in-frame clones and leaves out a portion. The profile shows about 120,000 clones, roughly 79% of them singletons. Sample: PBMCs. The receptors derive from a woman under 30 in good health and CMV-seronegative. The CDR3 runs from the conserved cysteine through the conserved F or W. The D gene is left open where the match is weak. The size of a clone is reported for some rows only, either as once, few or many, or as a class for expanded clones.

d_call: TRBD2
j_call: TRBJ2-7
v_call: TRBV25-1
clone_size: -
cdr3_aa: CASSGLAGRREQYF
cdr3_nt: TGTGCCAGCAGTGGACTAGCGGGTCGAAGGGAGCAGTACTTC

d_call: -
j_call: TRBJ2-5
v_call: TRBV5-1
clone_size: -
cdr3_aa: CASSLGTARETQYF
cdr3_nt: TGCGCCAGCAGCTTGGGGACAGCGAGAGAGACCCAGTACTTC

d_call: TRBD1
j_call: TRBJ1-6
v_call: TRBV28
clone_size: -
cdr3_aa: CASSTGTVNSPLHF
cdr3_nt: TGTGCCAGCTCGACCGGGACAGTTAATTCACCCCTCCACTTT

d_call: TRBD2
j_call: TRBJ2-5
v_call: TRBV27
clone_size: -
cdr3_aa: CASAPAPAGAYQETQYF
cdr3_nt: TGTGCCAGCGCCCCCGCACCAGCGGGGGCCTACCAAGAGACCCAGTACTTC

d_call: TRBD1
j_call: TRBJ1-4
v_call: TRBV28
clone_size: -
cdr3_aa: CASSLTGEGGKLFF
cdr3_nt: TGTGCCAGCAGTCTGACAGGGGAAGGGGGAAAACTGTTTTTT

d_call: -
j_call: TRBJ2-7
v_call: TRBV6-1
clone_size: -
cdr3_aa: CAIPGGWGEQYF
cdr3_nt: TGTGCCATCCCGGGGGGCTGGGGCGAGCAGTACTTC

d_call: TRBD1
j_call: TRBJ1-5
v_call: TRBV19
clone_size: -
cdr3_aa: CASSARTGVSNQPQHF
cdr3_nt: TGTGCCAGTAGTGCACGGACAGGAGTTAGCAATCAGCCCCAGCATTTT

d_call: -
j_call: TRBJ1-1
v_call: TRBV4-1
clone_size: -
cdr3_aa: CASSQWTENTEAFF
cdr3_nt: TGCGCCAGCAGCCAATGGACAGAGAACACTGAAGCTTTCTTT

d_call: TRBD1
j_call: TRBJ1-1
v_call: TRBV5-4
clone_size: -
cdr3_aa: CASSSRDRGYTEAFF
cdr3_nt: TGTGCCAGCAGCAGTCGGGACAGGGGATACACTGAAGCTTTCTTT

d_call: TRBD1
j_call: TRBJ2-7
v_call: TRBV19
clone_size: -
cdr3_aa: CASSISRGRVYEQYF
cdr3_nt: TGTGCCAGTAGTATCTCCAGGGGGCGCGTCTACGAGCAGTACTTC

d_call: -
j_call: TRBJ2-7
v_call: TRBV6-1
clone_size: -
cdr3_aa: CASSTDRLVHEQYF
cdr3_nt: TGTGCCAGCAGTACCGACAGGTTGGTCCACGAGCAGTACTTC

d_call: TRBD2
j_call: TRBJ2-3
v_call: TRBV9
clone_size: -
cdr3_aa: CASSVASGATDTQYF
cdr3_nt: TGTGCCAGCAGCGTAGCTAGCGGGGCCACAGATACGCAGTATTTT

d_call: TRBD1
j_call: TRBJ1-5
v_call: TRBV19
clone_size: few
cdr3_aa: CASSEEDRGGQPQHF
cdr3_nt: TGTGCCAGTAGTGAGGAGGACAGGGGCGGCCAGCCCCAGCATTTT